This TCR beta chain was sequenced during a study of T cell clonotyping in hematopoietic cell transplantation. Only in-frame clones appear in the TCRdb table, and some are missing; sequencing was by immunoSEQ multiplex PCR. The sample contains 30,000 or so clones, roughly nine tenths of which appear only once. Study outcomes and limitations: After transplant, recipient diversity fell while pathologically expanded clonotypes grew through day 180.

Germline V gives CDR1 SGHAT, CDR2 FQNNGV. The junction had 4 bases not matched to a gene; V was cut back by 5 bases and J by 3 bases. CDR3 length: 13 residues. Details on this clone: Its antigen is still unknown.

This receptor was obtained from a female patient aged 50 to 60 who had an allogeneic stem cell transplant from a related donor, so the T cells may come from the graft donor. Some clones in this sample may be carry-over from other donors' samples. The input for sequencing was PBMCs, taken 100 days after allogeneic stem cell transplant. The chain links TRBV11-2 to TRBJ2-7; 7 bases agree with TRBD2. Here the CDR3 DNA reads TGTGCCAGCAGCCCCAGCGGGATCTACGAGCAGTACTTC. As protein: CASSPSGIYEQYF. Full variable domain (missing parts from reference TRBV11-2 and TRBJ2-7): EAGVAQSPRYKIIEKRQSVAFWCNPISGHATLYWYQQILGQGPKLLIQFQNNGVVDDSQLPKDRFSAERLKGVDSTLKIQPAKLEDSAVYLCASSPSGIYEQYFGPGTRLTVT.